These T cell receptor beta chains were read from a single sample in a study of blood T cell repertoires in COVID-19. Generated by immunoSEQ multiplex PCR, the TCRdb table keeps only in-frame clones and is missing some. Of about 100,000 clones listed, around 86% are singletons. The specimen sequenced was peripheral blood. These receptors all stem from a man aged 50 to 59 with acute or convalescent COVID-19. Both conserved end residues are part of each CDR3. D genes are given only for firm matches. The size entry is marked missing in some rows and otherwise reads once, few, many or a size class.

D: .; size: .; length: 16; J: TRBJ1-2; V: TRBV9; DNA: TGTGCCAGCAGCGTTGGAGGGGGGGCGACTAACTATGGCTACACCTTC; CDR3: CASSVGGGATNYGYTF
D: .; size: .; length: 12; J: TRBJ2-2; V: TRBV7-8; DNA: TGTGCCAGCACTATCCAGGCCGGGGAGCTGTTTTTT; CDR3: CASTIQAGELFF
D: .; size: .; length: 16; J: TRBJ2-1; V: TRBV5-6; DNA: TGTGCCAGCAGCCCCGAAACAGGGCTTATTCGGGATGAGCAGTTCTTC; CDR3: CASSPETGLIRDEQFF
D: TRBD1; size: .; length: 15; J: TRBJ1-3; V: TRBV2; DNA: TGTGCCAGCAACGCGGACAGGAGCTCTGGAAACACCATATATTTT; CDR3: CASNADRSSGNTIYF
D: .; size: .; length: 15; J: TRBJ2-1; V: TRBV5-6; DNA: TGTGCCAGCAGCTTGGCAGGGGCCCCCTACAATGAGCAGTTCTTC; CDR3: CASSLAGAPYNEQFF
D: TRBD1; size: few; length: 18; J: TRBJ1-1; V: TRBV15; DNA: TGTGCCACCAGCAGAGGGCTGAACAGGGGGCATGAGAACACTGAAGCTTTCTTT; CDR3: CATSRGLNRGHENTEAFF
D: .; size: .; length: 13; J: TRBJ2-1; V: TRBV28; DNA: TGTGCCAGCAGTTTGGGACAAGACAATGAGCAGTTCTTC; CDR3: CASSLGQDNEQFF
D: TRBD1; size: .; length: 15; J: TRBJ2-1; V: TRBV6-5; DNA: TGTGCCAGCAGGTTACGGGACAGCTTCTCGGGTGAGCAGTTCTTC; CDR3: CASRLRDSFSGEQFF
D: .; size: .; length: 14; J: TRBJ2-7; V: TRBV25-1; DNA: TGTGCCAGCAGGGGTCCCGGGTTCGCCTACGAGCAGTACTTC; CDR3: CASRGPGFAYEQYF
D: .; size: .; length: 16; J: TRBJ2-3; V: TRBV6-6; DNA: TGTGCCAGCAGTTCTGGGGGGAGTACTAGCACAGATACGCAGTATTTT; CDR3: CASSSGGSTSTDTQYF
D: TRBD2; size: medium-sized; length: 14; J: TRBJ2-3; V: TRBV7-7; DNA: TGTGCCAGCAGCCCTAGCGGTGGGGCAGATACGCAGTATTTT; CDR3: CASSPSGGADTQYF
D: .; size: .; length: 12; J: TRBJ2-7; V: TRBV12-3/TRBV12-4; DNA: TGTGCCAGCAGTAGCGGTCTCTACGAGCAGTACTTC; CDR3: CASSSGLYEQYF
D: .; size: .; length: 8; J: TRBJ2-1; V: TRBV30; DNA: TGTGCCTGCTTCCCAGAGTTCTTC; CDR3: CACFPEFF
D: TRBD2; size: .; length: 15; J: TRBJ2-2; V: TRBV5-1; DNA: TGCGCCAGCACCCTAGCGGTATCTGTGGCCGGGGAGCTGTTTTTT; CDR3: CASTLAVSVAGELFF
D: .; size: .; length: 12; J: TRBJ2-3; V: TRBV11-2; DNA: TGTGCCAGCAGTTCAGAGCGTGGTACGCAGTATTTT; CDR3: CASSSERGTQYF
D: .; size: once; length: 14; J: TRBJ1-1; V: TRBV14; DNA: TGTGCCAGCAGCCTCCGGGGGGGGAACACTGAAGCTTTCTTT; CDR3: CASSLRGGNTEAFF